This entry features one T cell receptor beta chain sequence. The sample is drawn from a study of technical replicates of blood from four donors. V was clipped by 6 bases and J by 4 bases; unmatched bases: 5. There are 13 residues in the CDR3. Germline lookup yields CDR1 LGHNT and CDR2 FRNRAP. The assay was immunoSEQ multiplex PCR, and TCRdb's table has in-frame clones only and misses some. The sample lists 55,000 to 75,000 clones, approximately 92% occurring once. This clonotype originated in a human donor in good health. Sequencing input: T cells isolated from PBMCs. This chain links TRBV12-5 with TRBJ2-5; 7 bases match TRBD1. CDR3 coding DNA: TGTGCTAGTGGCCAGGGGGAGTTAGAGACCCAGTACTTC. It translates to CASGQGELETQYF.